This TCR beta chain derives from a study of shared clonotypes between healthy human individuals. For the study at large: The donor pool was made up of two women and three men aged 18 to 49. General study points: The represented genetic and exposure-history diversity was limited by the small number of donors.

The repertoire was sequenced with immunoSEQ multiplex PCR; TCRdb's copy has only in-frame clones and lacks some. This sample carries about 2 million clones, over 85% of them seen once, and the ten largest clones take approximately 1.2%. Naive CD8 cells were CD45RO-negative, positively selected for CCR7, excluding terminally differentiated effector memory CD45RA+ cells. As regards this clone: Its specificity is unknown.

This TCR came from a man aged 18 to 35 in good health. The material sequenced was naive CD8+ T cells sorted from blood.

DNA for the CDR3: TGTGCCAGCAGTTCTCCCGGGACTAGAGTTGCTGAGCAGTTCTTC. This codes for CASSSPGTRVAEQFF. V is TRBV7-9 and J is TRBJ2-1, with TRBD2 identical over 8 bases. The CDR3 extends over 15 amino acids. V shed 6 bases, J shed 9 bases, and the junction held 13 bases outside the gene matches. The germline V gene encodes CDR1 SEHNR and CDR2 FQNEAQ (reference sequence). The full variable domain, in which reference TRBV7-9 and TRBJ2-1 provide the parts outside the CDR3, is DTGVSQNPRHKITKRGQNVTFRCDPISEHNRLYWYRQTLGQGPEFLTYFQNEAQLEKSRLLSDRFSAERPKGSFSTLEIQRTEQGDSAMYLCASSSPGTRVAEQFFGPGTRLTVL.